Each of the 22 T cell receptor beta chains below was sequenced from the same sample in a study of shared clonotypes between healthy human individuals. Profiled with immunoSEQ multiplex PCR; TCRdb holds only in-frame clones, not every one. The table shows approximately 500,000 clones, with approximately 95% occurring only once. The sample taken for sequencing was naive CD4+ T cells sorted from blood. This sample's subset: CD45RA+ positively selected. The receptors derive from a woman younger than 45 in good health.

V and J are TRBV6-1 and TRBJ2-7; TRBD1 aligns across 8 bases. In germline, CDR1 is MNHNS, CDR2 SASEGT. The CDR3 consists of 15 residues. The V segment lost 7 bases and the J segment 2 bases; nucleotides outside the gene matches: 10. This CDR3 reads CASTVGTGVPYEQYF. For the CDR3, the DNA is TGTGCCAGCACAGTCGGGACAGGCGTCCCCTACGAGCAGTACTTC.

In its sample, this clone was seen once. V is TRBV28 and J is TRBJ2-6; D remains ambiguous. Germline CDR1 is MDHEN and CDR2 is SYDVKM. This CDR3 has 18 residues. Deletions cut 6 bases from V and 0 bases from J, with 18 bases between. The chain's CDR3 is CASRINTGKNSGANVLTF. The CDR3 DNA follows: TGTGCCAGCAGAATAAATACCGGAAAGAACTCTGGGGCCAACGTCCTGACTTTC.

The chain employs TRBV19 and TRBJ2-1; 12 positions agree with TRBD2. The CDR3 is 17 residues long. The trim removed 6 bases at V and 5 bases at J, leaving 11 bases unmatched. Germline-derived CDR1 and CDR2 are LNHDA and SQIVND (reference sequence). The CDR3 is CASSTSTSGRRNNEQFF. CDR3 DNA sequence: TGTGCCAGTAGCACTTCGACTAGCGGGAGAAGGAACAATGAGCAGTTCTTC. Drawing the rest from reference TRBV19 and TRBJ2-1, the complete variable domain is DGGITQSPKYLFRKEGQNVTLSCEQNLNHDAMYWYRQDPGQGLRLIYYSQIVNDFQKGDIAEGYSVSREKKESFPLTVTSAQKNPTAFYLCASSTSTSGRRNNEQFFGPGTRLTVL.

The chain employs TRBV5-1 and TRBJ1-1; maybe TRBD1 (5 bases). There are 14 residues in the CDR3. V shed 4 bases and J shed 0 bases, with 10 bases lying between them. Germline values: CDR1 SGHRS, CDR2 YFSETQ. CDR3: CASSVDTVNTEAFF. In nucleotides, the CDR3 is TGCGCCAGCAGCGTGGACACGGTGAACACTGAAGCTTTCTTT.

The rearrangement uses TRBV7-3 and TRBJ2-7, with TRBD2 matching over 7 bases. CDR3 length: 17 residues. Germline CDR1 reads SGHTA; CDR2 reads FQGTGA. V was clipped by 5 bases and J by 2 bases; unmatched bases: 15. As DNA, the CDR3 is TGTGCCAGCAGCCTAAACTACTGGGACTACAGACCCTACGAGCAGTACTTC. This gives the protein CASSLNYWDYRPYEQYF.

The chain employs TRBV18 and TRBJ2-7; the D gene is possibly TRBD2 (5 bases). Germline lookup yields CDR1 KGHSH and CDR2 LQKENI. There are 14 residues in the CDR3. The ends were cut back, 3 bases at V and 2 bases at J, with 11 bases in the middle. In DNA form, the CDR3 reads TGTGCCAGCTCACCCCCGGAGGCTCCCTACGAGCAGTACTTC. Translating gives CASSPPEAPYEQYF.

The chain carries TRBV7-9 and TRBJ1-2; D remains unclear. Trimming pared 5 bases from V and 0 bases from J, leaving 10 bases between. Germline V gene sequence: CDR1 SEHNR, CDR2 FQNEAQ (reference sequence). CDR3 length: 14 amino acids. The CDR3 region has the DNA TGTGCCAGCAGCGACCAGGTCCCTAACTATGGCTACACCTTC. This gives the protein CASSDQVPNYGYTF.

This clone was seen once. CDR3 loop: CASSLGTAQETQYF. CDR3 DNA: TGTGCCAGCAGTTTGGGGACAGCCCAAGAGACCCAGTACTTC. The gene calls are TRBV27 and TRBJ2-5, with 7 bases identical to TRBD1. The J segment lost 1 base and the V segment lost 3 bases, leaving 2 bases of the junction unmatched. From germline, CDR1 is MNHEY and CDR2 SMNVEV (reference sequence). This CDR3 region has 14 residues.

The CDR3 sequence: CASSFPRAGGSETQYF. CDR3 DNA: TGTGCCAGCAGCTTCCCCAGGGCGGGAGGGTCGGAGACCCAGTACTTC. The rearrangement joins TRBV7-9 to TRBJ2-5; 9 bases align to TRBD2. With V trimmed by 3 bases and J by 5 bases, 10 bases remained unmatched. CDR1 SEHNR and CDR2 FQNEAQ come from the germline V gene (reference sequence). This CDR3 comprises 16 residues.

The V gene is TRBV18, the J gene TRBJ1-2; D ambiguous. There are 16 residues in the CDR3. Trimming took 6 bases from V and 4 from J, leaving 21 bases between them. Germline V lookup: CDR1 KGHSH, CDR2 LQKENI. The CDR3 is CASSTSTSGPTYGYTF. The DNA for the CDR3 is TGTGCCAGCTCGACCTCTACCAGTGGACCGACCTATGGCTACACCTTC.

This chain links TRBV6-5 with TRBJ1-1, with 7 bases fitting TRBD1. V trimming: 7 bases; J trimming: 0 bases; junction bases outside the gene matches: 8. This CDR3 comprises 15 residues. The germline CDR1 and CDR2 sequences are MNHEY and SVGAGI. CDR3 in amino acids: CASTPLDRLNTEAFF. CDR3 bases: TGTGCCAGCACCCCACTGGACAGGTTGAACACTGAAGCTTTCTTT.

This clone was seen once. The rearrangement links TRBV4-1 to TRBJ2-5; D gene ambiguous. Trimming shortened V by 3 bases and J by 6 bases, and 8 bases separated the two germline ends. CDR3 size: 12 residues. In germline, CDR1 is MGHRA, CDR2 YSYEKL. The CDR3 sequence is CASSHPAKTQYF. The CDR3 DNA follows: TGCGCCAGCAGCCACCCGGCCAAGACCCAGTACTTC.

This clone was picked up a small number of times. The chain has TRBV29-1 and TRBJ1-5; TRBD1 might be the D (5 bases). The CDR3 loop spans 12 amino acids. Trimming shortened V by 7 bases and J by 6 bases, and 13 bases separated the two germline ends. CDR1 is SQVTM, CDR2 ANQGSEA, per germline. The CDR3 nucleotides read TGCAGCGGGCAGACAGCCGGTCAGCCCCAGCATTTT. Its protein is CSGQTAGQPQHF.

V is TRBV7-9 and J is TRBJ1-2, with 10 bases fitting TRBD1. V lost 0 bases and J lost 7; bases outside the gene matches: 11. The CDR3 runs to 17 residues. Germline CDR1 SEHNR, CDR2 FQNEAQ (reference sequence). Here the CDR3 reads CASSLALYDRGLGGYTF. The CDR3, as DNA: TGTGCCAGCAGCTTAGCGCTCTACGACAGGGGGCTTGGTGGCTACACCTTC.

This rearrangement joins TRBV28 to TRBJ2-5; 10 bases fit TRBD1. The assigned J gene may be wrong: the sequence end matches TRBJ2-7 better. Per the germline V gene, CDR1 is MDHEN and CDR2 is SYDVKM. The CDR3 is 15 residues long. As DNA, the CDR3 is TGTGCCAGCAGTGGCGGGACAGGGGTCCGCGACGAGCAGTACTTC. Translation gives CASSGGTGVRDEQYF.

V and J are TRBV7-9 and TRBJ2-3; 8 bases map to TRBD2. V lost 4 bases to trimming and J lost 2 bases; unmatched junction nucleotides: 5. This CDR3 has 15 amino acids. In germline, CDR1 is SEHNR, CDR2 FQNEAQ (reference sequence). The CDR3 bases are TGTGCCAGCAGCTCCGGGGGGGGGACCACAGATACGCAGTATTTT. Its translation: CASSSGGGTTDTQYF. Variable domain in full (rest from reference TRBV7-9 and TRBJ2-3): DTGVSQNPRHKITKRGQNVTFRCDPISEHNRLYWYRQTLGQGPEFLTYFQNEAQLEKSRLLSDRFSAERPKGSFSTLEIQRTEQGDSAMYLCASSSGGGTTDTQYFGPGTRLTVL.

This chain joins TRBV19 and TRBJ1-2; D unclear. CDR1 is LNHDA and CDR2 is SQIVND in the germline V gene (reference sequence). Trimming shortened V by 3 bases and J by 0 bases, and 11 bases separated the two germline ends. The CDR3 consists of 15 residues. CDR3 protein: CASSILGSANYGYTF. Written as DNA, the CDR3 is TGTGCCAGTAGTATCCTGGGATCCGCTAACTATGGCTACACCTTC.

The chain recombines TRBV5-1 with TRBJ2-3; a possible D gene is TRBD2 (6 bases). In germline, CDR1 is SGHRS, CDR2 YFSETQ. CDR3 length: 16 residues. With 0 bases removed from V and 2 bases from J, the gap between germline ends came to 13 bases. This chain's CDR3 is CASSLGSERATDTQYF. The CDR3 region has the DNA TGCGCCAGCAGCTTGGGTTCCGAGCGGGCCACAGATACGCAGTATTTT.

The rearrangement uses TRBV30 and TRBJ1-1; D may be TRBD1 (5 bases). The ends were cut back, 4 bases at V and 9 bases at J, with 18 bases in the middle. Germline V gene sequence: CDR1 GTSNPN, CDR2 SVGIG (reference sequence). The CDR3 sequence is 13 residues long. This CDR3 is CAWTGRHGAQAFF. The CDR3 DNA reads TGTGCCTGGACTGGGCGGCATGGGGCGCAAGCTTTCTTT.

The chain couples TRBV18 to TRBJ2-7, with 8 bases that match TRBD1. With 3 bases clipped from V and 5 bases from J, the junction kept 9 bases outside the gene matches. The germline V gene encodes CDR1 KGHSH and CDR2 LQKENI. The CDR3 is 15 residues long. CDR3 nucleotide sequence: TGTGCCAGCTCACCCAGTGGCAGGGGGCTTAACGAGCAGTACTTC. This gives the protein CASSPSGRGLNEQYF.

The chain recombines TRBV4-1 with TRBJ1-4; tentatively, D is TRBD1 (6 bases). Germline loops: CDR1 MGHRA, CDR2 YSYEKL. The CDR3 sequence is 16 residues long. V was clipped by 5 bases and J by 0 bases, with 13 bases between them. CDR3 DNA sequence: TGCGCCAGCAGCTATGGACAGACCTCAACTAATGAAAAACTGTTTTTT. It specifies CASSYGQTSTNEKLFF.

This chain connects TRBV7-9 to TRBJ2-7; unclear D gene. The CDR3 is 16 residues long. V lost 5 bases and J 5 bases, leaving 22 bases between the germline ends. Germline V gene lookup returns CDR1 SEHNR and CDR2 FQNEAQ (reference sequence). Here the CDR3 reads CASSVNPAVGTHEQYF. The CDR3 bases are TGTGCCAGCAGCGTTAACCCGGCAGTGGGAACTCACGAGCAGTACTTC.